What follows are 5 T cell receptor beta chains derived from one specimen sequenced in a study of OX40 agonist ivuxolimab in advanced cancers. TCRdb's copy holds only in-frame clones and misses some; the assay was immunoSEQ multiplex PCR. In the table there are about 66,000 clones, about 81% of which are singletons. Sequenced material: CD4+ or CD8+ T cells sorted from blood, taken in a trial of the OX40 agonist ivuxolimab. Receptors were obtained from an adult with an advanced solid tumor such as melanoma, head and neck, liver or kidney cancer.

This chain links TRBV18 with TRBJ1-3; D call uncertain. The germline V gene has CDR1 KGHSH and CDR2 LQKENI. The CDR3 is 17 amino acids. V dropped 5 bases and J dropped 0 bases, with 17 bases sitting between them. The CDR3 spells CASSTRVSPSSGNTIYF. The CDR3 nucleotides read TGTGCCAGCTCAACGAGGGTATCGCCTTCCTCTGGAAACACCATATATTTT. Supplemented by reference TRBV18 and TRBJ1-3, the full variable domain reads NAGVMQNPRHLVRRRGQEARLRCSPMKGHSHVYWYRQLPEEGLKFMVYLQKENIIDESGMPKERFSAEFPKEGPSILRIQQVVRGDSAAYFCASSTRVSPSSGNTIYFGEGSWLTVV.

This sequence joins TRBV5-1 and TRBJ2-3; 12 nucleotides match TRBD1. J was trimmed by 3 bases and V by 3 bases; bases with no gene match: 11. This CDR3 spans 18 amino acids. The V gene's germline CDR1 is SGHRS and CDR2 YFSETQ. CDR3: CASSSGTGGLTLTDTQYF. The CDR3 DNA reads as TGCGCCAGCAGCTCCGGGACAGGGGGCTTGACCTTGACAGATACGCAGTATTTT.

The rearrangement links TRBV5-1 to TRBJ2-5; a weak D match, TRBD2 (5 bases). The CDR3 has 13 amino acids. Germline CDR1 is SGHRS and CDR2 is YFSETQ. Between the trimmed V and J ends, which lost 5 bases and 3 bases, there was a span of 11 bases. The CDR3 reads CASRAPGEETQYF. DNA for the CDR3: TGCGCCAGCAGGGCCCCCGGGGAAGAGACCCAGTACTTC.

The CDR3 nucleotides read TGTGCCAGCAGTTACCCCCTGAAATCGGAGTATTTT. Translating it yields CASSYPLKSEYF. The rearrangement joins TRBV6-5 to TRBJ2-3; D is uncertain. V dropped 2 bases and J dropped 13 bases, with 13 bases sitting between them. The CDR3 totals 12 residues. In germline, CDR1 is MNHEY, CDR2 SVGAGI.

The V gene is TRBV12-5, the J gene TRBJ1-5; no reliable D call. Germline-derived CDR1 and CDR2 are LGHNT and FRNRAP. The CDR3 consists of 14 residues. Trimming left V 0 bases short and J 4 bases short, with 7 bases between. Here the CDR3 DNA reads TGTGCTAGTGGTTTGGTTCGCGAAAATCAGCCCCAGCATTTT. This encodes CASGLVRENQPQHF.